This paragraph covers one TCR beta chain sequence. Produced via immunoSEQ multiplex PCR; TCRdb's table is partial and in-frame only. The sample has more than 35,000 clones, around 88% seen once. This sample stems from a study of OX40 agonist ivuxolimab in advanced cancers. The CDR3 has 15 residues. Trimming removed 5 bases at V and 5 bases at J, with 17 bases between. Germline CDR1 and CDR2: SGHRS and YFSETQ. This material consisted of CD4+ or CD8+ T cells sorted from blood, taken in a trial of the OX40 agonist ivuxolimab. This chain links TRBV5-1 with TRBJ2-1, with D unclear. This clonotype originated in an adult with an advanced solid tumor such as melanoma, head and neck, liver or kidney cancer. CDR3 DNA: TGCGCCAGCAGGATTGGGCGGCTGCAGGACAATGAGCAGTTCTTC. This sequence encodes CASRIGRLQDNEQFF.